This T cell receptor beta chain was captured in a study of beta chain features in type 1 diabetes. General observations from the study: There was no resolution here of whether HLA type influences TCRB rearrangement.

A remark on this clone: Its antigen is still unknown.

CD4+ naive, central memory, regulatory and stem cell-like memory subsets were isolated by sorting on CD45RO/CCR7/CD25/CD127/CD95/CD27. Expressed TCRB transcripts were sequenced, since all the RNA that had been isolated was reverse transcribed. Here immunoSEQ multiplex PCR was the method, and the copy in TCRdb shows in-frame clones only, minus some. The sample includes around 140,000 clones, over 8% of them seen just once. The receptor's source is a woman aged 40-49 years in good health. Sequencing was carried out using central memory CD4+ T cells from blood.

CDR3 in amino acids: CASSSGLAGDRQETQYF. The DNA for the CDR3 is TGTGCCAGCAGCTCGGGACTAGCGGGGGACCGACAAGAGACCCAGTACTTC. The chain combines TRBV7-6 with TRBJ2-5; 14 positions match TRBD2. The germline V gene has CDR1 SGHVS and CDR2 FNYEAQ. The V gene end was trimmed by 4 bases and the J gene end by 2 bases; junction bases not matched to a gene: 6. This CDR3 region has 17 residues.